This T cell receptor (beta chain) emerged from a study of CD8 T cells in Susac syndrome. About the study: Sequenced Susac syndrome patients included over 5 with clinically active disease and about eight in remission.

Germline CDR1 reads DFQATT; CDR2 reads SNEGSKA (reference sequence). This CDR3 contains 14 residues. Germline trimming cut 3 bases from V and 7 bases from J; bases unmatched to any gene: 8. Random hexamers primed reverse transcription of about 0.45 to 1 ug RNA. From the immunoSEQ multiplex PCR reads, TCRdb called clonotypes with MiXCR, one entry per CDR3 protein. The table has approximately 160,000 distinct CDR3 sequences, 95% to 96% seen once. The chain recombines TRBV20-1 with TRBJ1-5, with TRBD1 identical over 8 bases. Sequenced input: CD4+ T cells from PBMCs. This TCR was sampled from a human donor with Susac syndrome. CDR3 DNA: TGCAGTGCTAGGCCCTCAGGGGGCGAGCAGCCCCAGCATTTT. Amino acid sequence: CSARPSGGEQPQHF.